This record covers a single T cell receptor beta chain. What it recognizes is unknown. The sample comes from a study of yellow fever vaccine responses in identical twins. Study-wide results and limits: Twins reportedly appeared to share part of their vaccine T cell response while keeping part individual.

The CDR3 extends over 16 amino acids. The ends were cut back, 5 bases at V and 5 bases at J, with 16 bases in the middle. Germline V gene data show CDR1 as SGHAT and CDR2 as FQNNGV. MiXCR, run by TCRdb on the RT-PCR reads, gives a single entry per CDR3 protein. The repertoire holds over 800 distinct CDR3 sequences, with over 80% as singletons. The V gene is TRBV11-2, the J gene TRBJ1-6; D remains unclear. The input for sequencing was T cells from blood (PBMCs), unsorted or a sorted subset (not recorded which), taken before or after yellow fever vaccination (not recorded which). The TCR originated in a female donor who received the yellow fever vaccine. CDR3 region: CASSPETAGNNSPLHF. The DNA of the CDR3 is TGTGCCAGCAGCCCGGAAACCGCGGGAAATAATTCACCCCTCCACTTT.